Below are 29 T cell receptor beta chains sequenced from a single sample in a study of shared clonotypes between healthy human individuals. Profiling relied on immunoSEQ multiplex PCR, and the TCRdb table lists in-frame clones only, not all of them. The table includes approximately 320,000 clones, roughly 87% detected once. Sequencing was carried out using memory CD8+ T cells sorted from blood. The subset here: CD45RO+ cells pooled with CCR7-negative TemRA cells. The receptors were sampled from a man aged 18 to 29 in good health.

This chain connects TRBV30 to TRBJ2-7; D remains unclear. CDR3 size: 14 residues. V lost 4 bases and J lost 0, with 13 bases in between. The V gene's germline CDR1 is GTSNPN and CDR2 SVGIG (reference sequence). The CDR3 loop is CAWTVVIGSYEQYF. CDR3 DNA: TGTGCCTGGACGGTGGTGATTGGCTCCTACGAGCAGTACTTC.

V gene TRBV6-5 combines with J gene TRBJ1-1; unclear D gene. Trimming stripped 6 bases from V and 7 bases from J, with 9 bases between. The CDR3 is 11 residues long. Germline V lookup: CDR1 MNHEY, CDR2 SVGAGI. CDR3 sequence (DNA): TGTGCCAGCAGGTTACGCGGTGAAGCTTTCTTT. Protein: CASRLRGEAFF.

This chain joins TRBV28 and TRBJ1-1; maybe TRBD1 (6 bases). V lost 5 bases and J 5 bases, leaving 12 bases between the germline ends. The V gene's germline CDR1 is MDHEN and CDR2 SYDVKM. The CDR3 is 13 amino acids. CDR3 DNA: TGTGCCAGCAGTCTACAGGGATGGACTGAAGCTTTCTTT. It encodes CASSLQGWTEAFF.

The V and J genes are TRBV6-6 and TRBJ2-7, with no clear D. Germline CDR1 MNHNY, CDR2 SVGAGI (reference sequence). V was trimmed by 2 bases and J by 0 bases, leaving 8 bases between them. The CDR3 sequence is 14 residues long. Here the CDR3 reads CASSYRLNSYEQYF. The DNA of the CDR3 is TGTGCCAGCAGTTACAGACTGAACTCCTACGAGCAGTACTTC.

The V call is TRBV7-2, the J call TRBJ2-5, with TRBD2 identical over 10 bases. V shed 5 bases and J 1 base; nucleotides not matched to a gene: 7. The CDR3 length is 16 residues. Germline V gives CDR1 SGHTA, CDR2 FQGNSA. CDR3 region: CASSARLAGSQETQYF. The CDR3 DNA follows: TGTGCCAGCAGCGCCAGACTAGCGGGCAGCCAAGAGACCCAGTACTTC. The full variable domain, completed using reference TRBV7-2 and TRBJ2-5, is GAGVSQSPSNKVTEKGKDVELRCDPISGHTALYWYRQSLGQGLEFLIYFQGNSAPDKSGLPSDRFSAERTGGSVSTLTIQRTQQEDSAVYLCASSARLAGSQETQYFGPGTRLLVL.

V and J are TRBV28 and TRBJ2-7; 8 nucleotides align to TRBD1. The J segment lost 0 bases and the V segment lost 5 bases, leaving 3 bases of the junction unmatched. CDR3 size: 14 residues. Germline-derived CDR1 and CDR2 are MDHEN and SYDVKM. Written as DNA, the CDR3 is TGTGCCAGCAGTCTGACAGGGGACTCCTACGAGCAGTACTTC. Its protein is CASSLTGDSYEQYF.

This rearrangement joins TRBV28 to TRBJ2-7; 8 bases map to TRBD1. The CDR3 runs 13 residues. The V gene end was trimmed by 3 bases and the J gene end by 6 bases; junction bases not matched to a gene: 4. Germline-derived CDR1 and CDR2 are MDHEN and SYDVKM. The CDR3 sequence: CASSFRTGLEQYF. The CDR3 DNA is TGTGCCAGCAGTTTCCGGACAGGGCTCGAGCAGTACTTC.

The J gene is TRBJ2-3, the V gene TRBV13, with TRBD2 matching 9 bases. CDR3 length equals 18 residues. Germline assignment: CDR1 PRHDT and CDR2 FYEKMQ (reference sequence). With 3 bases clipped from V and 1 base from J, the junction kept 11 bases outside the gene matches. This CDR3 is CASSFPFIAGARTDTQYF. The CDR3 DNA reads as TGTGCCAGCAGCTTCCCCTTTATAGCGGGAGCCCGCACAGATACGCAGTATTTT.

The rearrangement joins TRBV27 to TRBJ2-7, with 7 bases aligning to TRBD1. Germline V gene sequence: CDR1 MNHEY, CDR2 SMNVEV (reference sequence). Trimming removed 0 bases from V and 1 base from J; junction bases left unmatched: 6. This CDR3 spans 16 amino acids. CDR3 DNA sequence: TGTGCCAGCAGTTTATCGGGGCAGGGGGTGTCCTACGAGCAGTACTTC. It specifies CASSLSGQGVSYEQYF.

CDR3 DNA sequence: TGTGCCAGCAGCATACACCCCGGGACAGCATTGAACACTGAAGCTTTCTTT. Its translation: CASSIHPGTALNTEAFF. The chain has TRBV7-2 and TRBJ1-1; 7 nucleotides line up with TRBD1. The CDR3 length is 17 residues. Germline lookup yields CDR1 SGHTA and CDR2 FQGNSA. V shed 5 bases and J 0 bases; nucleotides not matched to a gene: 12.

The CDR3, as DNA: TGCGCCAGCAGTGACCCCGGGAGGAATCCCTACGAGCAGTACTTC. Its protein product is CASSDPGRNPYEQYF. J is TRBJ2-7 and V is TRBV10-1; 7 bases are a match to TRBD2. This CDR3 has 15 amino acids. V lost 3 bases to trimming and J lost 2 bases; unmatched junction nucleotides: 7. CDR1 WNHNN and CDR2 SYGVQD come from the germline V gene (reference sequence).

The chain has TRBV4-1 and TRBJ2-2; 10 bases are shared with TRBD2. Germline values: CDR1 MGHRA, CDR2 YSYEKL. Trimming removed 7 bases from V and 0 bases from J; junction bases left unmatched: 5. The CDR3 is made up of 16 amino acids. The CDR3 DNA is TGCGCCAGCACTGGACTAGCGGCTTCGAACACCGGGGAGCTGTTTTTT. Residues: CASTGLAASNTGELFF.

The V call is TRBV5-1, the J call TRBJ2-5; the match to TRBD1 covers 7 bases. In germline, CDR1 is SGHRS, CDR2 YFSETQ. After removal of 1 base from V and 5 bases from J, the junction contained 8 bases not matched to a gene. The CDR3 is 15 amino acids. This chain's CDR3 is CASSLRQGREETQYF. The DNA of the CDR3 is TGCGCCAGCAGCTTGAGACAGGGAAGGGAGGAGACCCAGTACTTC.

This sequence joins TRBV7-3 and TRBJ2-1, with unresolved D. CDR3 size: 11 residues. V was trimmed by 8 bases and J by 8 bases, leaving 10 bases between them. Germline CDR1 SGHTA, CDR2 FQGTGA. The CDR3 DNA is TGTGCCAGCGGGTTTGGGGATGAGCAGTTCTTC. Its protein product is CASGFGDEQFF.

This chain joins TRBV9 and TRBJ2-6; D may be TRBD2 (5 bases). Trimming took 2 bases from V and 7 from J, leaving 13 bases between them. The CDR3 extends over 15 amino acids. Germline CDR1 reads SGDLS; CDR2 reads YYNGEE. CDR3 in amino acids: CASSVEEAVANVLTF. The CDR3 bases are TGTGCCAGCAGCGTCGAGGAGGCAGTTGCCAACGTCCTGACTTTC.

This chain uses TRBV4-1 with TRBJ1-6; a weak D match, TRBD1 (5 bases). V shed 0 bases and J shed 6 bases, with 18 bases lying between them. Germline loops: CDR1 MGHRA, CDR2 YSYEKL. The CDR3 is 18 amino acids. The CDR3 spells CASSQDRGAGTFNSPLHF. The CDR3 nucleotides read TGCGCCAGCAGCCAAGATCGAGGGGCCGGCACTTTTAATTCACCCCTCCACTTT.

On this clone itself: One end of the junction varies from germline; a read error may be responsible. CDR3 nucleotides: TGTGCCAGCAGCTCCAACAATGAGCAGTTCTTC. It yields the protein CASSSNNEQFF. J is TRBJ2-1 and V is TRBV11-2; D uncertain. The CDR3 consists of 11 residues. Germline V gene lookup returns CDR1 SGHAT and CDR2 FQNNGV. Complete variable domain (other parts from reference TRBV11-2 and TRBJ2-1): EAGVAQSPRYKIIEKRQSVAFWCNPISGHATLYWYQQILGQGPKLLIQFQNNGVVDDSQLPKDRFSAERLKGVDSTLKIQPAKLEDSAVYLCASSSNNEQFFGPGTRLTVL.

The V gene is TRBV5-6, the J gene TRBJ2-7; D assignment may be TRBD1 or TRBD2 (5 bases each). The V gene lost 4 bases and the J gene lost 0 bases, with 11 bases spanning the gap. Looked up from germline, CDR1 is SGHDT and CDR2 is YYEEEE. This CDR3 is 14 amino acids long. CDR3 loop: CASSAGTPSYEQYF. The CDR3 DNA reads TGTGCCAGCAGCGCCGGGACCCCCTCCTACGAGCAGTACTTC.

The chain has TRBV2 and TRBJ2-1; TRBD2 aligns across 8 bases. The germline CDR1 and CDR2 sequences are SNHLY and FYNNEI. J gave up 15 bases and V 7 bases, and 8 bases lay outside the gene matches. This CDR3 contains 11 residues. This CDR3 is CASKLAGWGFF. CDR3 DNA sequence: TGTGCCAGCAAGCTAGCGGGTTGGGGGTTCTTC.

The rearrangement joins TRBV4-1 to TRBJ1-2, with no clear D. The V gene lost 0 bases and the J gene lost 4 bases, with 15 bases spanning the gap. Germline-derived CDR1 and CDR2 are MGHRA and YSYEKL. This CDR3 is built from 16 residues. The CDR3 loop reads CASSQEVREALYGYTF. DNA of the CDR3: TGCGCCAGCAGCCAAGAGGTCCGGGAAGCCCTCTATGGCTACACCTTC.

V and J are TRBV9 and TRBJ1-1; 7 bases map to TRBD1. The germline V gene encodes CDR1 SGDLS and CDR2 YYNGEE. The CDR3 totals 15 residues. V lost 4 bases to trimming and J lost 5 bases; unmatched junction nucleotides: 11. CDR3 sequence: CASSSLSQGGTEAFF. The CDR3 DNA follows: TGTGCCAGCAGCTCACTTTCGCAGGGGGGGACTGAAGCTTTCTTT.

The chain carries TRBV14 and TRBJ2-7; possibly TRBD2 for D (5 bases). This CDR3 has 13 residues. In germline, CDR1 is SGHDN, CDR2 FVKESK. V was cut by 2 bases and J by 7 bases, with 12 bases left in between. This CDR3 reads CASSQNAGGEQYF. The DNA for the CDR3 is TGTGCCAGCAGCCAAAACGCAGGCGGGGAGCAGTACTTC. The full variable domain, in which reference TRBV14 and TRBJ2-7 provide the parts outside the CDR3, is EAGVTQFPSHSVIEKGQTVTLRCDPISGHDNLYWYRRVMGKEIKFLLHFVKESKQDESGMPNNRFLAERTGGTYSTLKVQPAELEDSGVYFCASSQNAGGEQYFGPGTRLTVT.

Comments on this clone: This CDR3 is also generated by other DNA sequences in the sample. CDR3 region: CASSVSSGAYEQYF. CDR3 coding DNA: TGTGCCAGCAGCGTATCGTCGGGGGCCTACGAGCAGTACTTC. The chain is built from TRBV9 and TRBJ2-7; tentative D call: TRBD2 (6 bases). V was clipped by 1 base and J by 2 bases, with 10 bases between them. The CDR3 loop spans 14 amino acids. Germline CDR1 is SGDLS and CDR2 is YYNGEE.

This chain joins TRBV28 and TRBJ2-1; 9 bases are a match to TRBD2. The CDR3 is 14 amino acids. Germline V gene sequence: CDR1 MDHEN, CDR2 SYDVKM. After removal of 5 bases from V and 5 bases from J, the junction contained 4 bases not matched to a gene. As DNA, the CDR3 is TGTGCCAGCAGTGACATAGCGGGAGACAATGAGCAGTTCTTC. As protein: CASSDIAGDNEQFF.

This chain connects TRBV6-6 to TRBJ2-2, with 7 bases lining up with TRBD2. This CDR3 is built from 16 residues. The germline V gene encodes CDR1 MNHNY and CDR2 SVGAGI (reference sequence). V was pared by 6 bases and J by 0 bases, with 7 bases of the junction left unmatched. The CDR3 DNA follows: TGTGCCAGCAGGCACCCGGGGACTACGAACACCGGGGAGCTGTTTTTT. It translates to CASRHPGTTNTGELFF.

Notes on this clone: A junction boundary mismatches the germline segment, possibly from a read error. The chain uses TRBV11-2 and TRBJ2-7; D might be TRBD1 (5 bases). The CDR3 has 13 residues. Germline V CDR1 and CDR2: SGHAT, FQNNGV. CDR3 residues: CASSFDSALRVFF. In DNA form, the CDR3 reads TGTGCCAGCAGCTTTGACAGTGCACTTCGGGTTTTCTTC.

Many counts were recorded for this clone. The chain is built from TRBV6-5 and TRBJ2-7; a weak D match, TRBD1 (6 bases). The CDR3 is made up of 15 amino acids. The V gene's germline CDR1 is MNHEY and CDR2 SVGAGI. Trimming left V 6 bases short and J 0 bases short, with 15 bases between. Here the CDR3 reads CASRPGQTSSYEQYF. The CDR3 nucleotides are TGTGCCAGCAGACCCGGACAGACAAGCTCCTACGAGCAGTACTTC.

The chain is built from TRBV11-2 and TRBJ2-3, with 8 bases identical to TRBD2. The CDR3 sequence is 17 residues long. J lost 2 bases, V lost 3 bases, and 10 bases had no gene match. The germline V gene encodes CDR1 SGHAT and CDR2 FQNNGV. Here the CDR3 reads CASSLTLAAAVTDTQYF. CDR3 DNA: TGTGCCAGCAGCTTGACACTAGCGGCTGCCGTCACAGATACGCAGTATTTT.

CDR3 in amino acids: CATRPGITDTQYF. The CDR3 coding sequence is TGCGCCACCCGACCGGGGATCACAGATACGCAGTATTTT. The chain joins TRBV5-1 to TRBJ2-3, with TRBD2 as a possible D gene (5 bases). The length of the CDR3 is 13 residues. The ends were cut back, 9 bases at V and 2 bases at J, with 13 bases in the middle. Germline CDR1 reads SGHRS; CDR2 reads YFSETQ.